This T cell receptor beta chain was recovered during a study of blood T cell repertoires in COVID-19. Overall study context: Acute and convalescent COVID-19 samples came from the United States, Italy and Spain. T cells, B-cell-depleted T cells, or PBMCs provided the cDNA or gDNA that served as material.

This clone was seen a single time. In the authors' methods: From reference gene primer amplification, estimates of nucleated cell counts were derived. Repertoires were generated with immunoSEQ multiplex PCR, while TCRdb's copy carries only in-frame clones and drops some. Clonal size and the V and J genes are those of that table, whereas D and trimming came from the DNA. The sample consists of around 190,000 clones, around 80% of them appearing once. J was trimmed by 6 bases and V by 5 bases; bases with no gene match: 7. CDR3 length: 15 amino acids. Looked up from germline, CDR1 is SNHLY and CDR2 is FYNNEI.

The source is a man aged 65-85 years with active or convalescent COVID-19. The sample taken for sequencing was peripheral blood. The chain employs TRBV2 and TRBJ2-1; 10 nucleotides agree with TRBD2. The CDR3 DNA is TGTGCCAGCAGTCGTGAACTAGCGGGGTTCAATGAGCAGTTCTTC. Its protein product is CASSRELAGFNEQFF.